What follows are 24 T cell receptor beta chains derived from one specimen sequenced in a study of T cell responses to AZD1222 COVID-19 vaccine. Using immunoSEQ multiplex PCR, the repertoire was profiled, and TCRdb retains in-frame clones only, with some absent. The data show some 200,000 clones, approximately 89% seen once. The source material was peripheral blood, sampled 28 days after the second AZD1222 dose. The receptors originated from an adult who received the AZD1222 COVID-19 vaccine.

The chain carries TRBV5-1 and TRBJ2-3, with TRBD1 as a possible D gene (8 bases). The length of the CDR3 is 15 residues. Germline V gives CDR1 SGHRS, CDR2 YFSETQ. Trimming stripped 2 bases from V and 7 bases from J, with 17 bases between. In DNA form, the CDR3 reads TGCGCCAGCAGCTTCAGCGGGACAGGAGAGAATACGCAGTATTTT. This encodes CASSFSGTGENTQYF.

The sample holds a few counts of this clone. The chain recombines TRBV18 with TRBJ2-7, with D perhaps matching TRBD1 (6 bases). The CDR3 is 14 amino acids. Germline CDR1 and CDR2: KGHSH and LQKENI. V dropped 4 bases and J dropped 6 bases, with 16 bases sitting between them. The CDR3 DNA reads as TGTGCCAGCTCACACTCAGGGGCACCGGGCGAGCAGTACTTC. This codes for CASSHSGAPGEQYF. Full variable domain (remainder filled in from reference TRBV18 and TRBJ2-7): NAGVMQNPRHLVRRRGQEARLRCSPMKGHSHVYWYRQLPEEGLKFMVYLQKENIIDESGMPKERFSAEFPKEGPSILRIQQVVRGDSAAYFCASSHSGAPGEQYFGPGTRLTVT.

J is TRBJ1-1 and V is TRBV11-2, with no clear D. The ends were cut back, 2 bases at V and 0 bases at J, with 13 bases in the middle. Per the germline V gene, CDR1 is SGHAT and CDR2 is FQNNGV. The CDR3 extends over 16 amino acids. CDR3 nucleotide sequence: TGTGCCAGCAGCTTACGTGGCAATCACATGAACACTGAAGCTTTCTTT. It encodes CASSLRGNHMNTEAFF.

The chain employs TRBV25-1 and TRBJ1-6; no clear D gene. Germline V gene lookup returns CDR1 MGHDK and CDR2 SYGVNS. Trimming pared 6 bases from V and 7 bases from J, leaving 19 bases between. The CDR3 runs 16 residues. The CDR3 bases are TGTGCCAGCAGCCCGGACGGCTGGACCCAAAATTCACCCCTCCACTTT. This codes for CASSPDGWTQNSPLHF.

V and J are TRBV30 and TRBJ1-5; no clear D gene. CDR1 is GTSNPN, CDR2 SVGIG, per germline (reference sequence). V was shortened by 2 bases and J by 0 bases, with 5 bases between the two germline ends. The CDR3 has 13 amino acids. CDR3 nucleotides: TGTGCCTGGAGTCGGTATAGCAATCAGCCCCAGCATTTT. This encodes CAWSRYSNQPQHF.

V and J are TRBV19 and TRBJ1-1, with 8 bases lining up with TRBD1. Germline CDR1 reads LNHDA; CDR2 reads SQIVND (reference sequence). The CDR3 has 15 amino acids. After removal of 7 bases from V and 7 bases from J, the junction contained 14 bases not matched to a gene. CDR3 nucleotide sequence: TGTGCCAGTACCCTTATCGGGACAGGTGTTAATGAAGCTTTCTTT. Translating gives CASTLIGTGVNEAFF.

This rearrangement joins TRBV12-5 to TRBJ1-2, with TRBD1 matching 10 bases. The CDR3 runs to 15 residues. Germline V gives CDR1 LGHNT, CDR2 FRNRAP. Trimming cost V 1 base and J 6 bases; bases outside gene matches: 5. CDR3 sequence (DNA): TGTGCTAGTGGTTTGGGGGGACAGGGGAATGATGGCTACACCTTC. This sequence encodes CASGLGGQGNDGYTF.

This clone was seen more than once but under ten times. V and J are TRBV18 and TRBJ2-7; D not certain. The CDR3 is made up of 14 amino acids. The germline V and J ends were trimmed by 3 bases and 2 bases, with 11 bases remaining between them. Germline V gene sequence: CDR1 KGHSH, CDR2 LQKENI. CDR3 amino acids: CASSPTQRTYEQYF. DNA for the CDR3: TGTGCCAGCTCACCGACACAGCGTACCTACGAGCAGTACTTC.

V gene TRBV7-6 combines with J gene TRBJ2-3; 10 bases align to TRBD2. The CDR3 length is 15 residues. Germline V gene sequence: CDR1 SGHVS, CDR2 FNYEAQ. V lost 5 bases and J lost 4; bases outside the gene matches: 6. The CDR3 nucleotides are TGTGCCAGCAGCCCGAATAGCGGGAGGTCAGATACGCAGTATTTT. It codes for CASSPNSGRSDTQYF.

The chain uses TRBV5-1 and TRBJ2-2; 7 positions agree with TRBD1. Germline V gene sequence: CDR1 SGHRS, CDR2 YFSETQ. The CDR3 is made up of 17 amino acids. After removal of 0 bases from V and 6 bases from J, the junction contained 11 bases not matched to a gene. CDR3: CASSLAVGRGLAGELFF. CDR3 DNA sequence: TGCGCCAGCAGCTTGGCCGTCGGCAGGGGGTTAGCCGGGGAGCTGTTTTTT.

V and J are TRBV7-2 and TRBJ1-2; 8 nucleotides line up with TRBD1. CDR3 length: 15 amino acids. Germline CDR1 is SGHTA and CDR2 is FQGNSA. The V gene end was trimmed by 1 base and the J gene end by 0 bases; junction bases not matched to a gene: 1. CDR3 protein: CASSLGQGPNYGYTF. The DNA for the CDR3 is TGTGCCAGCAGCTTAGGACAGGGGCCTAACTATGGCTACACCTTC.

The chain links TRBV7-2 to TRBJ1-4; D is ambiguous. Deletions cut 0 bases from V and 0 bases from J, with 5 bases between. The CDR3 runs 15 residues. Germline-derived CDR1 and CDR2 are SGHTA and FQGNSA. This CDR3 is CASSLARTTNEKLFF. The CDR3 DNA sequence: TGTGCCAGCAGCTTAGCGAGAACAACTAATGAAAAACTGTTTTTT. Using reference TRBV7-2 and TRBJ1-4 for the parts outside the CDR3, the full variable domain is GAGVSQSPSNKVTEKGKDVELRCDPISGHTALYWYRQSLGQGLEFLIYFQGNSAPDKSGLPSDRFSAERTGGSVSTLTIQRTQQEDSAVYLCASSLARTTNEKLFFGSGTQLSVL.

V usage is TRBV6-2 or TRBV6-3 and J usage is TRBJ2-2, with 8 bases identical to TRBD2. CDR1 is MNHEY, CDR2 SVGEGT, per germline. This CDR3 comprises 18 residues. V shed 6 bases, J shed 0 bases, and the junction held 12 bases outside the gene matches. Here the CDR3 reads CASSGNLAGYANTGELFF. In nucleotides, the CDR3 is TGTGCCAGCAGCGGAAATTTAGCGGGATACGCGAACACCGGGGAGCTGTTTTTT.

A few counts support this clone. The chain couples TRBV11-2 to TRBJ2-1, with D perhaps matching TRBD2 (6 bases). There are 19 residues in the CDR3. The V gene's germline CDR1 is SGHAT and CDR2 FQNNGV. The V end lost 1 base, the J end lost 1 base, and 20 bases lay between the germline ends. CDR3 bases: TGTGCCAGCAGCTTAGGAAGGAAACTAGTAGGAGGGTCCTACAATGAGCAGTTCTTC. Protein sequence: CASSLGRKLVGGSYNEQFF.

The chain links TRBV27 to TRBJ1-5; tentatively, D is TRBD1 (6 bases). The CDR3 contains 14 residues. Germline values: CDR1 MNHEY, CDR2 SMNVEV (reference sequence). With 7 bases removed from V and 1 base from J, the gap between germline ends came to 11 bases. In DNA form, the CDR3 reads TGTGCCAGCAAGGGACAACGGAGCAATCAGCCCCAGCATTTT. This gives the protein CASKGQRSNQPQHF.

V usage is TRBV5-1 and J usage is TRBJ1-4; 8 bases fit TRBD1. The V segment lost 4 bases and the J segment 7 bases; nucleotides outside the gene matches: 9. This CDR3 has 15 residues. The V gene's germline CDR1 is SGHRS and CDR2 YFSETQ. Here the CDR3 DNA reads TGCGCCAGCAGCACTTCAGGGGGCGGGAGTGAAAAACTGTTTTTT. Its translation: CASSTSGGGSEKLFF.

The chain joins TRBV7-9 to TRBJ1-2; 8 positions agree with TRBD1. The CDR3 spans 15 residues. The germline gives CDR1 SEHNR, CDR2 FQNEAQ (reference sequence). Losses at the gene ends were 4 bases for V and 4 bases for J; bases not matched to a gene: 8. The CDR3 sequence: CASSSTDRESYGYTF. CDR3 DNA sequence: TGTGCCAGCAGCTCCACGGACAGGGAGTCCTATGGCTACACCTTC.

This clone came up once. This chain links TRBV7-8 with TRBJ2-2; D is ambiguous. The CDR3 spans 13 residues. CDR1 SGHVS and CDR2 FQNEAQ come from the germline V gene. V was pared by 1 base and J by 7 bases, with 7 bases between. CDR3 sequence (DNA): TGTGCCAGCAGCTTAGGAGGTTTCGGGGAGCTGTTTTTT. It is translated as CASSLGGFGELFF.

CDR3 in DNA: TGTGCCAGCAGCTTACAAGCGGGAGCGAACACCGGGGAGCTGTTTTTT. Protein product: CASSLQAGANTGELFF. This chain connects TRBV7-9 to TRBJ2-2; TRBD2 aligns across 8 bases. The CDR3 length is 16 residues. Germline lookup yields CDR1 SEHNR and CDR2 FQNEAQ (reference sequence). V shed 2 bases and J 0 bases; nucleotides not matched to a gene: 2.

The CDR3, as DNA: TGTGCCAGCAGCCCGGGGACAGGACCTCAAGAGACCCAGTACTTC. Translation gives CASSPGTGPQETQYF. J is TRBJ2-5 and V is TRBV7-9, with TRBD1 matching 8 bases. The CDR3 is made up of 15 amino acids. After removal of 5 bases from V and 2 bases from J, the junction contained 7 bases not matched to a gene. Germline assignment: CDR1 SEHNR and CDR2 FQNEAQ (reference sequence).

The chain has TRBV9 and TRBJ2-2; TRBD2 agrees at 9 bases. Germline CDR1 is SGDLS and CDR2 is YYNGEE. The V gene end was trimmed by 4 bases and the J gene end by 4 bases; junction bases not matched to a gene: 5. The CDR3 is 15 residues long. CDR3: CASSPRTSVTGELFF. The CDR3 region has the DNA TGTGCCAGCAGCCCAAGGACTAGCGTCACCGGGGAGCTGTTTTTT.

For the CDR3, the DNA is TGTGCCATCAGTGACCCGGCGGACGGGGGGGCAACAGATACGCAGTATTTT. This encodes CAISDPADGGATDTQYF. V and J are TRBV10-3 and TRBJ2-3; 8 positions match TRBD2. The V segment lost 3 bases and the J segment 3 bases; nucleotides outside the gene matches: 11. The CDR3 spans 17 residues. Germline assignment: CDR1 ENHRY and CDR2 SYGVKD.

This chain links TRBV5-1 with TRBJ1-4, with D tentatively TRBD1 (5 bases). The CDR3 contains 14 residues. V was cut by 6 bases and J by 0 bases, with 9 bases left in between. CDR1 is SGHRS, CDR2 YFSETQ, per germline. The CDR3 DNA follows: TGCGCCAGCACCGAGGGGACAACTAATGAAAAACTGTTTTTT. This codes for CASTEGTTNEKLFF.

The rearrangement uses TRBV30 and TRBJ2-1; D is possibly TRBD2 (6 bases). V lost 3 bases and J lost 4, with 13 bases in between. The CDR3 contains 14 residues. Germline-derived CDR1 and CDR2 are GTSNPN and SVGIG (reference sequence). The CDR3 here is CAWRRTIGYNEQFF. The CDR3 DNA is TGTGCCTGGAGGAGGACTATCGGGTACAATGAGCAGTTCTTC.